What follows are 28 T cell receptor beta chains derived from one specimen sequenced in a study of blood T cell repertoires in COVID-19. Some clones are missing from TCRdb's copy, which holds only in-frame ones; the method was immunoSEQ multiplex PCR. Here the sample spans more than 300,000 clones, nearly 90% being singletons. The source material was PBMCs or T cells enriched from blood (not recorded which). These receptor sequences come from a woman under 40 who had recovered from COVID-19.

This chain connects TRBV9 to TRBJ1-4, with D perhaps matching TRBD1 (6 bases). CDR1 is SGDLS, CDR2 YYNGEE, per germline. The CDR3 has 14 residues. The ends were cut back, 2 bases at V and 4 bases at J, with 9 bases in the middle. This CDR3 is CASSVDSRNEKLFF. Written as DNA, the CDR3 is TGTGCCAGCAGCGTGGACAGCCGTAATGAAAAACTGTTTTTT.

This clone appeared once. The V and J genes are TRBV19 and TRBJ1-5; maybe TRBD1 (6 bases). The CDR3 is 12 amino acids. The germline V gene encodes CDR1 LNHDA and CDR2 SQIVND (reference sequence). V lost 5 bases and J 5 bases, leaving 7 bases between the germline ends. The CDR3 DNA reads TGTGCCAGTAGTGACAGGTATCAGCCCCAGCATTTT. Translated, it gives CASSDRYQPQHF.

This clone has just one count. The chain combines TRBV18 with TRBJ2-7; 9 positions agree with TRBD1. The CDR3 is made up of 15 amino acids. Germline V gene data show CDR1 as KGHSH and CDR2 as LQKENI. Unmatched junction bases numbered 7, after V lost 3 bases and J lost 4 bases. CDR3 in DNA: TGTGCCAGCTCACCCATGGACAGGGGATTATACGAGCAGTACTTC. It translates to CASSPMDRGLYEQYF.

V usage is TRBV19 and J usage is TRBJ1-1; 8 bases line up with TRBD1. Germline lookup yields CDR1 LNHDA and CDR2 SQIVND (reference sequence). The CDR3 is 14 amino acids. V dropped 5 bases and J dropped 4; count of bases not matched to a gene: 6. This CDR3 reads CASSQGALGTEAFF. DNA for the CDR3: TGTGCCAGTAGTCAGGGGGCATTGGGCACTGAAGCTTTCTTT. The full variable domain, with the rest looked up from reference TRBV19 and TRBJ1-1, is DGGITQSPKYLFRKEGQNVTLSCEQNLNHDAMYWYRQDPGQGLRLIYYSQIVNDFQKGDIAEGYSVSREKKESFPLTVTSAQKNPTAFYLCASSQGALGTEAFFGQGTRLTVV.

This sequence joins TRBV20-1 and TRBJ1-1, with 12 bases fitting TRBD1. The CDR3 spans 11 residues. Germline V gives CDR1 DFQATT, CDR2 SNEGSKA (reference sequence). The CDR3, as DNA: TGCAGCCCCGGGACAGGGGGCCCCGCTTTCTTT. The encoded protein is CSPGTGGPAFF.

This chain connects TRBV6-5 to TRBJ2-3; 8 bases line up with TRBD1. The length of the CDR3 is 15 residues. V lost 5 bases to trimming and J lost 0 bases; unmatched junction nucleotides: 4. CDR1 and CDR2 (germline): MNHEY, SVGAGI. The CDR3 region is CASSLRDRSTDTQYF. In nucleotides, the CDR3 is TGTGCCAGCAGTCTCCGGGACAGGAGCACAGATACGCAGTATTTT.

This chain connects TRBV7-6 to TRBJ2-7; D is possibly TRBD2 (5 bases). Per the germline V gene, CDR1 is SGHVS and CDR2 is FNYEAQ. This CDR3 spans 14 amino acids. The V gene lost 1 base and the J gene lost 4 bases, with 11 bases spanning the gap. The CDR3 DNA reads TGTGCCAGCAGCTTAGGCCAGGAGGCGTACGAGCAGTACTTC. This encodes CASSLGQEAYEQYF.

As DNA, the CDR3 is TGCAGCGTAGAGGACAGGGATTCTGAAAAACTGTTTTTT. It encodes CSVEDRDSEKLFF. The rearrangement links TRBV29-1 to TRBJ1-4, with 8 bases lining up with TRBD1. The germline gives CDR1 SQVTM, CDR2 ANQGSEA. The trim removed 6 bases at V and 7 bases at J, leaving 7 bases unmatched. This CDR3 has 13 residues.

The rearrangement joins TRBV18 to TRBJ1-2; possible D gene TRBD1, 5 bases. The CDR3 totals 13 residues. The V gene's germline CDR1 is KGHSH and CDR2 LQKENI. Trimming pared 2 bases from V and 5 bases from J, leaving 9 bases between. The CDR3 region is CASSPKQDYGYTF. CDR3 DNA: TGTGCCAGCTCACCAAAACAGGATTATGGCTACACCTTC.

The rearrangement joins TRBV11-3 to TRBJ2-1, with 8 bases aligning to TRBD2. Germline CDR1 reads SGHNT; CDR2 reads YENEEA. V was clipped by 3 bases and J by 10 bases; unmatched bases: 5. The CDR3 contains 13 residues. CDR3 sequence (DNA): TGTGCCAGCAGCTTGGGCGGGGGGCTCGAGCAGTTCTTC. Translating it yields CASSLGGGLEQFF.

The rearrangement joins TRBV12-5 to TRBJ2-4, with D perhaps matching TRBD2 (5 bases). The V and J ends lost 5 bases and 0 bases respectively, with 11 bases between them. This CDR3 is built from 15 residues. Germline V CDR1 and CDR2: LGHNT, FRNRAP. The CDR3 region is CASGPPGGAKNIQYF. In DNA, the CDR3 is TGTGCTAGTGGTCCCCCCGGAGGAGCCAAAAACATTCAGTACTTC.

The chain uses TRBV9 and TRBJ1-2; no firm D call. Germline lookup yields CDR1 SGDLS and CDR2 YYNGEE. CDR3 length equals 14 residues. Trimming removed 4 bases at V and 8 bases at J, with 18 bases between. The CDR3 coding sequence is TGTGCCAGCAGCCCTAGGGAGTCACCAGGCGGCTACACCTTC. Its protein product is CASSPRESPGGYTF.

The V call is TRBV5-1, the J call TRBJ1-1, with 7 bases lining up with TRBD1. The V and J ends lost 4 bases and 0 bases, in that order; junction bases with no gene match: 3. CDR1 and CDR2 (germline): SGHRS, YFSETQ. This CDR3 spans 14 amino acids. Here the CDR3 reads CASSAQGMNTEAFF. CDR3 nucleotides: TGCGCCAGCAGCGCACAGGGGATGAACACTGAAGCTTTCTTT.

This clone was observed a single time. The chain recombines TRBV2 with TRBJ2-2; 11 bases map to TRBD2. This CDR3 comprises 16 residues. The germline V gene encodes CDR1 SNHLY and CDR2 FYNNEI. V trimming: 6 bases; J trimming: 5 bases; junction bases outside the gene matches: 8. The CDR3 DNA reads TGTGCCAGCAGAGCCTTAGCGGGGGGGAGTACCGGGGAGCTGTTTTTT. The encoded protein is CASRALAGGSTGELFF. The variable domain in full, with the rest retrieved from reference TRBV2 and TRBJ2-2, is EPEVTQTPSHQVTQMGQEVILRCVPISNHLYFYWYRQILGQKVEFLVSFYNNEISEKSEIFDDQFSVERPDGSNFTLKIRSTKLEDSAMYFCASRALAGGSTGELFFGEGSRLTVL.

This clone came up once. The chain links TRBV9 to TRBJ2-2, with TRBD2 matching over 11 bases. In germline, CDR1 is SGDLS, CDR2 YYNGEE. With 1 base clipped from V and 7 bases from J, the junction kept 3 bases outside the gene matches. The CDR3 length is 15 residues. The CDR3 protein is CASSVTSGGGGELFF. The DNA of the CDR3 is TGTGCCAGCAGCGTAACTAGCGGGGGAGGCGGGGAGCTGTTTTTT.

The chain recombines TRBV9 with TRBJ1-3; a weak D match, TRBD1 (6 bases). Germline lookup yields CDR1 SGDLS and CDR2 YYNGEE. This CDR3 is built from 16 residues. Trimming left V 0 bases short and J 3 bases short, with 13 bases between. Here the CDR3 DNA reads TGTGCCAGCAGCGTAGCTGGGCAGGGGAATGGAAACACCATATATTTT. Translation gives CASSVAGQGNGNTIYF.

This rearrangement joins TRBV5-1 to TRBJ2-5; TRBD2 matches at 7 bases. This CDR3 is 15 amino acids long. V lost 0 bases, J lost 5 bases, and 7 bases stayed unmatched. The germline V gene encodes CDR1 SGHRS and CDR2 YFSETQ. The CDR3 DNA is TGCGCCAGCAGCTTGGTTCCGGGGGGTTATGAGACCCAGTACTTC. Translated, it gives CASSLVPGGYETQYF.

The chain couples TRBV9 to TRBJ1-1; D is unresolved. The CDR3 sequence is 12 residues long. Trimming removed 3 bases from V and 8 bases from J, with 11 bases in between. Germline V gene data show CDR1 as SGDLS and CDR2 as YYNGEE. The chain's CDR3 is CASSGPEGEAFF. The CDR3 DNA reads as TGTGCCAGCAGCGGGCCGGAGGGAGAAGCTTTCTTT.

The chain links TRBV4-1 to TRBJ2-7; D gene ambiguous. V was cut by 4 bases and J by 9 bases, with 19 bases left in between. From germline, CDR1 is MGHRA and CDR2 YSYEKL. The CDR3 has 14 residues. Here the CDR3 reads CASSLTKDHEGQYF. Here the CDR3 DNA reads TGCGCCAGCAGCCTCACTAAAGACCATGAAGGGCAGTACTTC.

The chain is built from TRBV2 and TRBJ1-4, with 8 bases matching TRBD1. V dropped 4 bases and J dropped 7; count of bases not matched to a gene: 11. The germline V gene encodes CDR1 SNHLY and CDR2 FYNNEI. This CDR3 has 16 residues. The CDR3 bases are TGTGCCAGCAGTGCCTACGCAGGGGGCGGGGGTGAAAAACTGTTTTTT. Its translation: CASSAYAGGGGEKLFF.

The sample holds a few counts of this clone. The chain has TRBV7-2 and TRBJ1-4; the match to TRBD1 covers 7 bases. Per germline, CDR1 SGHTA and CDR2 FQGNSA. Trimming cost V 1 base and J 3 bases; bases outside gene matches: 5. The length of the CDR3 is 16 residues. CDR3 protein: CASSLVSGQANEKLFF. Here the CDR3 DNA reads TGTGCCAGCAGCTTAGTGTCTGGACAGGCTAATGAAAAACTGTTTTTT.

The gene calls are TRBV7-3 and TRBJ2-3; the match to TRBD2 covers 11 bases. V was clipped by 3 bases and J by 3 bases; unmatched bases: 8. This CDR3 contains 17 residues. Germline V gene sequence: CDR1 SGHTA, CDR2 FQGTGA. CDR3: CASSFLSGGASTDTQYF. In DNA, the CDR3 is TGTGCCAGCAGCTTTCTTAGCGGGGGGGCGTCGACAGATACGCAGTATTTT.

The CDR3 sequence is CSVEDTVLEAFF. DNA of the CDR3: TGCAGCGTTGAAGACACAGTGCTTGAAGCTTTCTTT. The genes are TRBV29-1 and TRBJ1-1; D is ambiguous. V gave up 0 bases and J gave up 7 bases, with 9 bases separating them. Germline CDR1 is SQVTM and CDR2 is ANQGSEA. The length of the CDR3 is 12 residues. The whole variable domain, filled in from reference TRBV29-1 and TRBJ1-1, reads SAVISQKPSRDICQRGTSLTIQCQVDSQVTMMFWYRQQPGQSLTLIATANQGSEATYESGFVIDKFPISRPNLTFSTLTVSNMSPEDSSIYLCSVEDTVLEAFFGQGTRLTVV.

The chain is built from TRBV5-1 and TRBJ2-1; D remains ambiguous. This CDR3 has 14 amino acids. Per germline, CDR1 SGHRS and CDR2 YFSETQ. V was trimmed by 0 bases and J by 4 bases, leaving 8 bases between them. CDR3 in DNA: TGCGCCAGCAGCTTGGCAGGTCCGTACAATGAGCAGTTCTTC. Encoded protein: CASSLAGPYNEQFF.

The V and J genes are TRBV7-3 and TRBJ2-5, with unresolved D. This CDR3 is built from 13 residues. Between the trimmed V and J ends, which lost 5 bases and 0 bases, there was a span of 7 bases. Germline CDR1 SGHTA, CDR2 FQGTGA. The CDR3, as DNA: TGTGCCAGCAGCCCGGTTAACCAAGAGACCCAGTACTTC. Encoded protein: CASSPVNQETQYF.

The chain links TRBV5-5 to TRBJ1-6, with 9 bases aligning to TRBD1. CDR3 length: 16 amino acids. After removal of 4 bases from V and 8 bases from J, the junction contained 10 bases not matched to a gene. Germline V gene sequence: CDR1 SGHKS, CDR2 YYEKEE (reference sequence). CDR3 sequence reads: CASSRVGTGLDSPLHF. The CDR3 DNA reads as TGTGCCAGCAGCCGCGTCGGGACAGGGTTGGATTCACCCCTCCACTTT.

This rearrangement joins TRBV6-2 or TRBV6-3 to TRBJ2-1, with TRBD2 identical over 11 bases. Germline-derived CDR1 and CDR2 are MNHEY and SVGEGT. V gave up 6 bases and J gave up 0 bases; unmatched junction bases: 10. This CDR3 contains 18 residues. The CDR3 nucleotides are TGTGCCAGCAGCCTCTATGTAGCGGGGGGGCGCTCCTACAATGAGCAGTTCTTC. This translates into CASSLYVAGGRSYNEQFF.

The CDR3 nucleotides are TGCGCCAGCAGCACCCGACAGGGAATGGACGAGCAGTACTTC. This sequence encodes CASSTRQGMDEQYF. The V and J genes are TRBV5-1 and TRBJ2-7; 7 bases agree with TRBD1. The ends lost 4 bases at V and 5 bases at J; junction bases unmatched: 9. The length of the CDR3 is 14 residues. Germline V gives CDR1 SGHRS, CDR2 YFSETQ. Using reference TRBV5-1 and TRBJ2-7 for the parts outside the CDR3, the full variable domain is KAGVTQTPRYLIKTRGQQVTLSCSPISGHRSVSWYQQTPGQGLQFLFEYFSETQRNKGNFPGRFSGRQFSNSRSEMNVSTLELGDSALYLCASSTRQGMDEQYFGPGTRLTVT.